Below are 14 T cell receptor beta chains sequenced from a single sample in a study of shared clonotypes between healthy human individuals. Libraries were prepared by immunoSEQ multiplex PCR; TCRdb keeps only in-frame clonotypes and omits some of them. This sample has 700,000 or so clones; 55% to 75% occur once, and the top ten carry approximately 1.8%. Sequenced input: memory CD4+ T cells sorted from blood. Specified subset: CD45RA-negative fraction. These receptor sequences come from a woman aged 25 to 39 in good health.

Of note for this clone: This CDR3 is also generated by other DNA sequences in the sample. This chain connects TRBV6-6 to TRBJ1-1, with 7 positions matching TRBD1. The V gene's germline CDR1 is MNHNY and CDR2 SVGAGI (reference sequence). Trimming took 6 bases from V and 4 from J; bases not matched to a gene: 8. This CDR3 is 14 amino acids long. The CDR3 spells CASSLRQGSTEAFF. The DNA for the CDR3 is TGTGCCAGCAGCCTAAGACAGGGAAGCACTGAAGCTTTCTTT.

Turning to this clone: Other nucleotide sequences from this sample produce the same CDR3. The chain links TRBV28 to TRBJ2-1; 8 bases agree with TRBD2. J gave up 2 bases and V 5 bases, and 2 bases lay outside the gene matches. The CDR3 runs to 14 residues. Germline CDR1 and CDR2: MDHEN and SYDVKM. The CDR3 DNA reads as TGTGCCAGCAGTACTAGCGGAGCCTACAATGAGCAGTTCTTC. Translation gives CASSTSGAYNEQFF. The whole variable domain, filled in from reference TRBV28 and TRBJ2-1, reads DVKVTQSSRYLVKRTGEKVFLECVQDMDHENMFWYRQDPGLGLRLIYFSYDVKMKEKGDIPEGYSVSREKKERFSLILESASTNQTSMYLCASSTSGAYNEQFFGPGTRLTVL.

This clone has more than one count but fewer than ten. V gene TRBV21-1 combines with J gene TRBJ1-5. TRBV21-1 is assigned pseudogene status. This CDR3 has 17 residues. The CDR3 DNA sequence: TGTGCCAGCAGCAGCCCGTTGGGGGGTTATAGCAATCAGCCCCAGCATTTT. Translated, it gives CASSSPLGGYSNQPQHF.

The chain couples TRBV30 to TRBJ1-5; D might be TRBD1 (6 bases). This CDR3 comprises 15 residues. CDR1 and CDR2 from the germline V gene are GTSNPN and SVGIG (reference sequence). The ends were cut back, 0 bases at V and 4 bases at J, with 13 bases in the middle. The CDR3 protein is CAWSVAGGANQPQHF. In DNA, the CDR3 is TGTGCCTGGAGTGTTGCGGGGGGCGCGAATCAGCCCCAGCATTTT.

The chain recombines TRBV4-1 with TRBJ1-2; tentative D call: TRBD1 (5 bases). Germline V gene sequence: CDR1 MGHRA, CDR2 YSYEKL. The CDR3 contains 13 residues. The ends were cut back, 0 bases at V and 8 bases at J, with 10 bases in the middle. This CDR3 reads CASSQEQVSGYTF. CDR3 bases: TGCGCCAGCAGCCAAGAACAGGTCTCCGGCTACACCTTC.

There are a few counts of this clone. The CDR3 protein is CASSFGTGYVGYTF. The CDR3 DNA reads as TGTGCCAGCAGTTTTGGGACAGGCTACGTTGGCTACACCTTC. V and J are TRBV28 and TRBJ1-2; the match to TRBD1 covers 8 bases. The CDR3 contains 14 residues. The germline V gene has CDR1 MDHEN and CDR2 SYDVKM. V shed 3 bases and J 7 bases; nucleotides not matched to a gene: 7.

The chain employs TRBV7-9 and TRBJ1-5; D is uncertain. The CDR3 contains 14 residues. V dropped 7 bases and J dropped 5 bases, with 15 bases sitting between them. Germline V gives CDR1 SEHNR, CDR2 FQNEAQ (reference sequence). Here the CDR3 DNA reads TGTGCCAGCACGGGCGGCCAGTATGATCAGCCCCAGCATTTT. It is translated as CASTGGQYDQPQHF.

On this clone: Just one base apart from a much larger clone, this may be a read error. The V gene is TRBV27, the J gene TRBJ2-5; D may be TRBD1 (6 bases). With the DNA end fitting TRBJ2-7 better, the J assignment may be wrong. This CDR3 is 14 amino acids long. Germline loops: CDR1 MNHEY, CDR2 SMNVEV (reference sequence). The chain's CDR3 is CASSFTQGPYEQYF. For the CDR3, the DNA is TGTGCCAGCAGTTTTACACAGGGTCCCTACGAGCAGTACTTC.

CDR3 DNA sequence: TGTGCCAGCAGCAAGGACAGGGAGCAGTACTTC. This codes for CASSKDREQYF. The gene calls are TRBV21-1 and TRBJ2-7; TRBD1, the D gene given by the table, was not confirmed from the DNA. TRBV21-1 is a pseudogene. The CDR3 is made up of 11 amino acids.

This clone appeared a single time. The chain links TRBV2 to TRBJ1-5, with 7 bases that match TRBD1. CDR3 length: 16 amino acids. Losses at the gene ends were 1 base for V and 3 bases for J; bases not matched to a gene: 6. Germline V gene sequence: CDR1 SNHLY, CDR2 FYNNEI. In DNA form, the CDR3 reads TGTGCCAGCAGTGAAGACGGACAGGAGGTCAATCAGCCCCAGCATTTT. Protein sequence: CASSEDGQEVNQPQHF.

This clone was found a few times. V usage is TRBV19 and J usage is TRBJ2-7; TRBD2 is a possible D gene (5 bases). Deletions cut 5 bases from V and 0 bases from J, with 11 bases between. The CDR3 consists of 14 residues. Germline CDR1 LNHDA, CDR2 SQIVND (reference sequence). This CDR3 is CASSPREFSYEQYF. CDR3 sequence (DNA): TGTGCCAGTAGTCCCCGGGAATTCTCCTACGAGCAGTACTTC.

Points on this clone: Other DNA sequences of this sample code for an identical CDR3. This rearrangement joins TRBV30 to TRBJ1-5; D gene uncertain. Germline V gene lookup returns CDR1 GTSNPN and CDR2 SVGIG (reference sequence). CDR3 length: 13 amino acids. V was shortened by 1 base and J by 0 bases, with 4 bases between the two germline ends. CDR3 DNA: TGTGCCTGGAGTGCGGGTAGCAATCAGCCCCAGCATTTT. It codes for CAWSAGSNQPQHF.

With regard to this clone: The sample contains more than one DNA sequence encoding this CDR3. The chain is built from TRBV7-9 and TRBJ2-7; no definite D call. The V end was cut by 5 bases, the J end by 1 base, with 12 bases between. Per the germline V gene, CDR1 is SEHNR and CDR2 is FQNEAQ (reference sequence). The CDR3 sequence is 14 residues long. The CDR3: CASSSRSGSYEQYF. In nucleotides, the CDR3 is TGTGCCAGCAGCAGCCGGTCTGGATCCTACGAGCAGTACTTC.

V and J are TRBV28 and TRBJ2-5, with D tentatively TRBD2 (6 bases). Trimming left V 5 bases short and J 1 base short, with 11 bases between. CDR3 size: 14 residues. CDR1 MDHEN and CDR2 SYDVKM come from the germline V gene. The CDR3 sequence: CASSPGGPQETQYF. The DNA of the CDR3 is TGTGCCAGCAGTCCCGGAGGGCCCCAAGAGACCCAGTACTTC. Supplemented by reference TRBV28 and TRBJ2-5, the full variable domain reads DVKVTQSSRYLVKRTGEKVFLECVQDMDHENMFWYRQDPGLGLRLIYFSYDVKMKEKGDIPEGYSVSREKKERFSLILESASTNQTSMYLCASSPGGPQETQYFGPGTRLLVL.